This T cell receptor beta chain was found in a study of cytomegalovirus exposure and HLA in healthy donors. Germline V gene lookup returns CDR1 LNHDA and CDR2 SQIVND (reference sequence). V lost 1 base, J lost 3 bases, and 3 bases stayed unmatched. The CDR3 contains 14 residues. PCR amplification relied on 60 Vbeta primers (plus 13 Jbeta primers). Sequencing was performed with immunoSEQ multiplex PCR; in TCRdb, only in-frame clones are kept and a portion is missing. Here the sample spans 110,000 to 150,000 clones, about 75% being singletons. To note about this clone: Its specificity is not known.

Study-level points and caveats: High specificity and sensitivity for cytomegalovirus status were reported for the classifier. Cytomegalovirus association was assigned to approximately 180 TCR beta chains. TCR beta sequences reportedly predicted the HLA-A and HLA-B alleles of most subjects accurately. A later analysis by the authors found several of the most significant clusters apparently linked to common viral pathogens.

This sequence was found in a young man in good health and CMV-seronegative. The sample consisted of PBMCs. The chain combines TRBV19 with TRBJ2-7; 7 bases line up with TRBD1. CDR3 bases: TGTGCCAGTAGTATAGGGGACAGATACTACGAGCAGTACTTC. Its protein is CASSIGDRYYEQYF.